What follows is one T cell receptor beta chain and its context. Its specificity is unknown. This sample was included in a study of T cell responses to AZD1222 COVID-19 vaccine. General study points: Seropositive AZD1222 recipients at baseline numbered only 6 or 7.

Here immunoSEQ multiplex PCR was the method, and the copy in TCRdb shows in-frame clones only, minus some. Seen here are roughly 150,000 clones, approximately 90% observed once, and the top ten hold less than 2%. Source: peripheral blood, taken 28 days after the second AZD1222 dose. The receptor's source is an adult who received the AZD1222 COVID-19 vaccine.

The CDR3 DNA reads as TGTGCCAGCAGGGGAACGGGCAATCAGCCCCAGCATTTT. It specifies CASRGTGNQPQHF. V is TRBV12-3 or TRBV12-4 and J is TRBJ1-5; no clear D gene. This CDR3 spans 13 amino acids. The V end lost 6 bases, the J end lost 2 bases, and 8 bases lay between the germline ends.